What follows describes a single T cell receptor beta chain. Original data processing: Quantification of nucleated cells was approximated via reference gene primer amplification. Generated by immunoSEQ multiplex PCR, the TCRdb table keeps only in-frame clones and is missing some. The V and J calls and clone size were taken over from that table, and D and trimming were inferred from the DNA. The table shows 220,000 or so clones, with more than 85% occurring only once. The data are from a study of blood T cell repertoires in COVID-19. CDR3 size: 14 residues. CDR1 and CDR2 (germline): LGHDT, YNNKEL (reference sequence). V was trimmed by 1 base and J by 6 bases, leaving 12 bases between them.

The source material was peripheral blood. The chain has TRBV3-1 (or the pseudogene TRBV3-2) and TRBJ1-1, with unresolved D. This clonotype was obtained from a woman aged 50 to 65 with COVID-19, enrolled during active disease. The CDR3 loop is CASSQASGLAEAFF. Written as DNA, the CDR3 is TGTGCCAGCAGCCAAGCGTCGGGTTTGGCTGAAGCTTTCTTT.